This entry lists 6 T cell receptor beta chains sequenced from one sample in a study of T cell repertoires in cytomegalovirus infection. These TCRs' antigens remain unknown. TCRdb passed the reads through MiXCR, listing each CDR3 protein once. Here the sample spans 800,000 to 950,000 distinct CDR3 sequences, about 33% being singletons. Specimen: cultured CD8+ T cells from PBMCs, collected from culture after CMV antigen stimulation. The receptors originated from a human donor in good health (CMV status not recorded). Some clones in this sample may be carry-over from other donors' samples.

The chain combines TRBV5-4 with TRBJ1-1; no clear D. Trimming left V 2 bases short and J 5 bases short, with 13 bases between. The CDR3 runs to 14 residues. Germline V CDR1 and CDR2: SGHNT, YYREEE (reference sequence). CDR3 bases: TGTGCCAGCAGCTTTGACTTTATGGGTACTGAAGCTTTCTTT. Translated: CASSFDFMGTEAFF.

The chain joins TRBV6-5 to TRBJ2-7; TRBD1 agrees at 11 bases. J was trimmed by 7 bases and V by 10 bases; bases with no gene match: 6. CDR3 size: 12 residues. The germline CDR1 and CDR2 sequences are MNHEY and SVGAGI. CDR3 sequence (DNA): TGTGCCACCAGGACAGGGGGCCATGAGCAGTACTTC. Translation: CATRTGGHEQYF.

The chain couples TRBV10-3 to TRBJ1-2, with D perhaps TRBD1 (6 bases). Between the trimmed V and J ends, which lost 0 bases and 5 bases, there was a span of 13 bases. CDR1 is ENHRY, CDR2 SYGVKD, per germline. The CDR3 length is 15 residues. The CDR3 sequence is CAISESDRREYGYTF. CDR3 nucleotides: TGTGCCATCAGTGAGTCGGACAGAAGAGAATATGGCTACACCTTC.

This chain links TRBV6-6 with TRBJ1-1; D gene unclear. Germline V gives CDR1 MNHNY, CDR2 SVGAGI (reference sequence). The CDR3 consists of 15 residues. V lost 2 bases, J lost 6 bases, and 16 bases lay in between. CDR3 coding DNA: TGTGCCAGCAGTTACGATGGGGAGTCGTGGTCTGAAGCTTTCTTT. Protein: CASSYDGESWSEAFF.

This clonotype was seen more than once but under ten times. This sequence joins TRBV10-3 and TRBJ2-7; 7 bases align to TRBD2. Germline assignment: CDR1 ENHRY and CDR2 SYGVKD. The J segment lost 3 bases and the V segment lost 2 bases, leaving 4 bases of the junction unmatched. This CDR3 is built from 14 residues. CDR3 residues: CAISEGSGGYEQYF. Written as DNA, the CDR3 is TGTGCCATCAGTGAGGGGTCGGGGGGCTACGAGCAGTACTTC.

The chain links TRBV7-9 to TRBJ2-5; D gene ambiguous. V gave up 4 bases and J gave up 1 base, with 10 bases separating them. CDR3 length: 14 residues. CDR1 is SEHNR, CDR2 FQNEAQ, per germline (reference sequence). The CDR3 region has the DNA TGTGCCAGCAGCTCGCATGGGTCCCAAGAGACCCAGTACTTC. Its translation: CASSSHGSQETQYF.